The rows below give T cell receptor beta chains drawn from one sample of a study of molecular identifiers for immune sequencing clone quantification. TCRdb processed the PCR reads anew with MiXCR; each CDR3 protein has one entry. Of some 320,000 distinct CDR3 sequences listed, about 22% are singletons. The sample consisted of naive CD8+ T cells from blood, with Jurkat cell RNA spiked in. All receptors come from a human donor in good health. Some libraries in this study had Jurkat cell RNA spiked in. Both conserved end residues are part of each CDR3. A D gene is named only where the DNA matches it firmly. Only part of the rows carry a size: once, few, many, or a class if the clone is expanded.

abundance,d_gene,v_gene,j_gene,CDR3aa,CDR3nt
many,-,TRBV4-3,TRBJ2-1,CASSQDWGALREQFF,TGCGCCAGCAGCCAAGATTGGGGGGCCCTACGGGAGCAGTTCTTC
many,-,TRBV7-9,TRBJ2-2,CASSAHRGGDPGELFF,TGTGCCAGCAGCGCTCACAGGGGAGGTGACCCCGGGGAGCTGTTTTTT
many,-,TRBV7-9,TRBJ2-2,CASSSDSSSGELFF,TGTGCCAGCAGCTCGGACAGTTCATCCGGGGAGCTGTTTTTT
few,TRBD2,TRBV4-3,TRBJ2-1,CASSQELAGGLHEQFF,TGCGCCAGCAGCCAAGAGTTGGCGGGAGGACTTCATGAGCAGTTCTTC
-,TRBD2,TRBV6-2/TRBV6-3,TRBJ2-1,CASSYSRAGGSWEQSF,TGTGCCAGCAGTTACTCCCGCGCGGGGGGGAGCTGGGAGCAGTCCTTC
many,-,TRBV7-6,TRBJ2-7,CASGDVAYEQYF,TGTGCCAGTGGGGACGTAGCCTACGAGCAGTACTTC
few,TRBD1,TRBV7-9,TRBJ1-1,CASSPSPTGFIAEAFF,TGTGCCAGCAGCCCGTCGCCGACAGGGTTTATCGCTGAAGCTTTCTTT
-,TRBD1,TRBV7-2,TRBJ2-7,CAGSLGTGKTYAQYF,TGTGCCGGCAGCTTAGGGACAGGGAAAACGTACGCGCAGTACTTC
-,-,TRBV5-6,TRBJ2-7,CASRPGSSYEQYF,TGTGCCAGCCGCCCCGGGAGCTCCTACGAGCAGTACTTC
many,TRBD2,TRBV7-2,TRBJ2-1,CASSFRLAGYGEQFF,TGTGCCAGCAGCTTTAGACTAGCGGGATATGGTGAGCAGTTCTTC
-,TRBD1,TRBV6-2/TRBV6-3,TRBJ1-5,CASSYPGTDPAYSNQPQHF,TGTGCCAGCAGTTACCCAGGGACAGACCCCGCTTATAGCAATCAGCCCCAGCACTTT
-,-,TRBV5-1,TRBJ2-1,CASSLGGADEQFF,TGCGCCAGCAGCTTGGGGGGGGCGGATGAGCAGTTCTTC
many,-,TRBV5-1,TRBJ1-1,CASSEGENTEAFF,TGCGCCAGCAGCGAGGGAGAAAACACTGAAGCTTTCTTT
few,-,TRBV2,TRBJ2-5,CASSEGTTSPQETQYF,TGTGCCAGCAGTGAGGGGACCACAAGCCCCCAAGAGACCCAGTACTTC
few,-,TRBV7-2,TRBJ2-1,CASSLGSFVEQFF,TGTGCCAGCAGCTTAGGAAGCTTCGTAGAGCAGTTCTTC
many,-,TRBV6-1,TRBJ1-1,CASSALQDSNTEAFF,TGTGCCAGCAGTGCCCTACAGGACAGCAACACTGAAGCTTTCTTT
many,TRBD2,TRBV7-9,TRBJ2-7,CASSSIAGISEQYF,TGTGCCAGCAGCTCTATAGCGGGGATCTCCGAGCAGTACTTC
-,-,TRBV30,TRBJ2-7,CAWSVGGLTYEQYF,TGTGCCTGGAGTGTAGGCGGCTTAACCTACGAGCAGTACTTC
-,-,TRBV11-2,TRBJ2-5,CASSLAWRGSEETQYF,TGTGCCAGCAGCTTAGCTTGGAGGGGTTCCGAAGAGACCCAGTACTTC
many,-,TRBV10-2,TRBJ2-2,CASLLVTGELFF,TGCGCCAGCCTCCTAGTTACCGGGGAGCTGTTTTTT
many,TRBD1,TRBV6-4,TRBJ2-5,CASRDGTGDQETQYF,TGTGCCAGCAGAGATGGGACAGGGGACCAAGAGACCCAGTACTTC
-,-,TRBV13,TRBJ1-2,CASRGLEEGGYGYTF,TGTGCCAGCAGGGGGCTGGAGGAAGGGGGCTATGGCTACACCTTC
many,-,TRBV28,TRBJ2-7,CASSLKGMHEQYF,TGTGCCAGCAGTTTAAAGGGGATGCACGAGCAGTACTTC
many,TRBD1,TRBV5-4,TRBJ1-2,CASSPPDRLNYGYTF,TGTGCCAGCAGCCCTCCGGACAGGCTGAACTATGGCTACACCTTC
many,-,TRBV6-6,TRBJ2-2,CASSSWDPGNTGELFF,TGTGCCAGCAGTTCCTGGGACCCAGGGAACACCGGGGAGCTGTTTTTT
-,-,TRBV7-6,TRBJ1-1,CASSLPLGGRVMNTEAFF,TGTGCCAGCAGCTTGCCATTGGGGGGACGGGTCATGAACACTGAAGCTTTCTTT
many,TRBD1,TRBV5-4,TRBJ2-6,CASYSRDSGSGANVLTF,TGTGCCAGCTACTCACGGGACAGCGGCTCTGGGGCCAACGTCCTGACTTTC
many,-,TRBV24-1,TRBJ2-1,CATSDPLVGEQFF,TGTGCCACCAGTGATCCCCTCGTTGGTGAGCAGTTCTTC
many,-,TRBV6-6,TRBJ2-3,CASSAPGRSTDTQYF,TGTGCCAGCAGCGCGCCGGGACGCAGCACAGATACGCAGTATTTT
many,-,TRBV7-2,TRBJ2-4,CASSLASPGQPMTNIQYF,TGTGCCAGCAGCTTAGCGTCCCCTGGACAGCCGATGACGAACATTCAGTACTTC
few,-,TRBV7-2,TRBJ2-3,CASSLVAGTFTDTQYF,TGTGCCAGCAGCTTAGTGGCCGGAACCTTCACAGATACGCAGTATTTT
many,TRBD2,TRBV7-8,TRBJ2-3,CASSPGTSGVTDTQYF,TGTGCCAGCAGCCCAGGGACTAGCGGGGTCACAGATACGCAGTATTTT
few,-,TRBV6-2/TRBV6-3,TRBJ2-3,CASTQGGFADTQYF,TGTGCCAGCACCCAAGGAGGGTTCGCAGATACGCAGTATTTT
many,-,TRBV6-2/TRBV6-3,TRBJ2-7,CASSYASSYEQYF,TGTGCCAGCAGTTACGCAAGCTCCTACGAGCAGTACTTC
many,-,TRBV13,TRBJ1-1,CASSQVAFEAFF,TGTGCCAGCAGCCAAGTAGCTTTTGAAGCTTTCTTT
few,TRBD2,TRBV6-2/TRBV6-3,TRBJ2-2,CASSFLAGGTGELFF,TGTGCCAGCAGTTTCCTAGCGGGAGGCACCGGGGAGCTGTTTTTT
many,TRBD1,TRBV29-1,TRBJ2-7,CSVEGQGGSEQYF,TGCAGCGTTGAGGGACAGGGGGGAAGCGAGCAGTACTTC
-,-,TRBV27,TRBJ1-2,CANCHGYSF,TGTGCCAACTGCCATGGCTACTCCTTC
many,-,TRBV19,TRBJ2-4,CASSTGSASAKNIQYF,TGTGCCAGTAGTACTGGAAGTGCCTCAGCCAAAAACATTCAGTACTTC
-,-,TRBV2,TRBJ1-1,CASSEVFGGANTEAFF,TGTGCCAGCAGTGAAGTTTTTGGGGGCGCGAACACTGAAGCTTTCTTT
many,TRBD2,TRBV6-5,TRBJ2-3,CASRSPPGLAEFTDTQYF,TGTGCCAGCAGATCACCCCCGGGACTAGCGGAATTCACAGATACGCAGTATTTT
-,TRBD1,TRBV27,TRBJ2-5,CASRTGGWETQYF,TGTGCCAGCAGGACAGGGGGCTGGGAGACCCAGTACTTC
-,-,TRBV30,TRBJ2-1,CAWSQSGIHNNEQFF,TGTGCCTGGAGCCAAAGCGGAATCCATAACAATGAGCAGTTCTTC
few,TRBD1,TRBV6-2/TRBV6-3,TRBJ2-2,CASRVGQGNTTNTGELFF,TGTGCCAGCAGAGTCGGACAGGGTAACACGACGAACACCGGGGAGCTGTTTTTT
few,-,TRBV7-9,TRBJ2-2,CASSWVGELFF,TGTGCCAGCAGCTGGGTCGGGGAGCTGTTTTTT